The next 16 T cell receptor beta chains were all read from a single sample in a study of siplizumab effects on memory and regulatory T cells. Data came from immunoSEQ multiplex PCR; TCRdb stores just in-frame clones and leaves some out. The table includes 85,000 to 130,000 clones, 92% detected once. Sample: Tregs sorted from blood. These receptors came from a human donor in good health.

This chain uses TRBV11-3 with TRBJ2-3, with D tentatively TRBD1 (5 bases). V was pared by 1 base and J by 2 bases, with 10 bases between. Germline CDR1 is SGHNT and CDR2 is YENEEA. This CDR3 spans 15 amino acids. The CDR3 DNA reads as TGTGCCAGCAGCTTAGGGCAGGGTACCACAGATACGCAGTATTTT. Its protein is CASSLGQGTTDTQYF.

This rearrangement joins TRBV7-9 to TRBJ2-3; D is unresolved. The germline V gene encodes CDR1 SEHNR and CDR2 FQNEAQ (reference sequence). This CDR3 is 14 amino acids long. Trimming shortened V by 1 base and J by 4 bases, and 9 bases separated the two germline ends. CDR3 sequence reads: CASSLGLGSDTQYF. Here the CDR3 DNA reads TGTGCCAGCAGCTTAGGGCTGGGATCAGATACGCAGTATTTT.

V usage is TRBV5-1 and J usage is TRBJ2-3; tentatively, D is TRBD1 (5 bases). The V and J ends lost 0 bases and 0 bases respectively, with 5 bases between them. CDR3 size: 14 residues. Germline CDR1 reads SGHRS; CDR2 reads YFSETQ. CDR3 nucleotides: TGCGCCAGCAGCTTGGACAGGAGCACAGATACGCAGTATTTT. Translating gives CASSLDRSTDTQYF.

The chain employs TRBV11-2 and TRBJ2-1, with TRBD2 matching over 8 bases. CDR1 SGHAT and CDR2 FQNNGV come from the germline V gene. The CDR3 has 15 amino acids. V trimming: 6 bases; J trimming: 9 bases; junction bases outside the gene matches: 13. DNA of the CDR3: TGTGCCAGCAGTCTTAGCGGGAACATTGTGAGTGAGCAGTTCTTC. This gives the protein CASSLSGNIVSEQFF.

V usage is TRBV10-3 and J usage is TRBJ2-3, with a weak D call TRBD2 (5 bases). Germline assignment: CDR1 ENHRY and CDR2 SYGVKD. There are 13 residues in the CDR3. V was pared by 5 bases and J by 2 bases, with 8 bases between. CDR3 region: CAISSGITDTQYF. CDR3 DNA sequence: TGTGCCATCAGTTCGGGGATCACAGATACGCAGTATTTT.

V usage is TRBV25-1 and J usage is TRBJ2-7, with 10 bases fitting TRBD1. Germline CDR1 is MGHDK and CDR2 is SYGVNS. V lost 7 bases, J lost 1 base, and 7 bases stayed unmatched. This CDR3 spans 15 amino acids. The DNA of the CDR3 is TGTGCCAGCAATTCCCGGACAGGGGGGTCCTACGAGCAGTACTTC. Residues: CASNSRTGGSYEQYF.

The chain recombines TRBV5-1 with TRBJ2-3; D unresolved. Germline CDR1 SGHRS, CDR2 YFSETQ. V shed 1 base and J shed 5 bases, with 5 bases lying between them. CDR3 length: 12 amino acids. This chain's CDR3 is CASSLTGDTQYF. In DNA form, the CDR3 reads TGCGCCAGCAGCTTGACGGGAGATACGCAGTATTTT.

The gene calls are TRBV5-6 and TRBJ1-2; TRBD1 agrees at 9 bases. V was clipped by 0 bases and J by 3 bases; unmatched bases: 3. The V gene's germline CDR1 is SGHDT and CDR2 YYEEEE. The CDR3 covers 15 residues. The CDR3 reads CASSLGQGVYYGYTF. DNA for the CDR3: TGTGCCAGCAGCTTGGGACAGGGGGTTTACTATGGCTACACCTTC.

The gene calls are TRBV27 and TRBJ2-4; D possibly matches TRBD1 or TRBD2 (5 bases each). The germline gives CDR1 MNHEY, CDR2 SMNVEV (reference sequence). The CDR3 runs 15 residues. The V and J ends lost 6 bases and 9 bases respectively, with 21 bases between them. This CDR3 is CASRWGFLSGGIQYF. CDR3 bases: TGTGCCAGCAGATGGGGGTTCCTTTCCGGCGGCATTCAGTACTTC.

The CDR3 loop reads CASSFRADNTEAFF. For the CDR3, the DNA is TGCGCCAGCAGCTTTCGCGCAGACAACACTGAAGCTTTCTTT. This chain joins TRBV5-1 and TRBJ1-1; D is undetermined. The CDR3 spans 14 residues. CDR1 and CDR2 (germline): SGHRS, YFSETQ. Trimming removed 2 bases at V and 2 bases at J, with 10 bases between.

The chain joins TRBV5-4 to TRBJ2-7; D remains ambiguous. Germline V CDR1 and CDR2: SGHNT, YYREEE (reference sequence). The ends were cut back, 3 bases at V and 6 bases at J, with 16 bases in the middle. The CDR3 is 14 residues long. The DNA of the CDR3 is TGTGCCAGCAGCTGGTGGGCCAGCCCCGGCGAGCAGTACTTC. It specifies CASSWWASPGEQYF.

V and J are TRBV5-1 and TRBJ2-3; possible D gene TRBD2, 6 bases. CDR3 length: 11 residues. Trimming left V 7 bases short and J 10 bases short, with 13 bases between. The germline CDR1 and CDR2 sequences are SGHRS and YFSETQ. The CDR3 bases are TGCGCCAGCGGAGGGCAGATGGCGCAGTATTTT. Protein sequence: CASGGQMAQYF.

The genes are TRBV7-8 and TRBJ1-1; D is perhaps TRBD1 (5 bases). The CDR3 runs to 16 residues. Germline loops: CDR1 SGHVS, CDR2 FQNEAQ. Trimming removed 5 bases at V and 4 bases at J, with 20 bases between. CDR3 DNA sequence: TGTGCCAGCAGCCGAGGGGCCAACCCTAGGAGCACTGAAGCTTTCTTT. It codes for CASSRGANPRSTEAFF. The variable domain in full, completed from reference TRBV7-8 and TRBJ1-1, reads GAGVSQSPRYKVAKRGQDVALRCDPISGHVSLFWYQQALGQGPEFLTYFQNEAQLDKSGLPSDRFFAERPEGSVSTLKIQRTQQEDSAVYLCASSRGANPRSTEAFFGQGTRLTVV.

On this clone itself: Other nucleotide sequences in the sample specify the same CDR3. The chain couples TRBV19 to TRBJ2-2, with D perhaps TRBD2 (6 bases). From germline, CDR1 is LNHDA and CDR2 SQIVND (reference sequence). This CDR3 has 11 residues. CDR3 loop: CASRGSGELFF. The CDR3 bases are TGTGCGTCTCGGGGGTCCGGGGAGCTGTTTTTT.

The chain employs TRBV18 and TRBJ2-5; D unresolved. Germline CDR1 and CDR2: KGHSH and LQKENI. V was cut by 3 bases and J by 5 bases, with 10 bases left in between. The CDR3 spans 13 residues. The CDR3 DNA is TGTGCCAGCTCACCTATCTCGTGGGAGACCCAGTACTTC. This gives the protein CASSPISWETQYF.

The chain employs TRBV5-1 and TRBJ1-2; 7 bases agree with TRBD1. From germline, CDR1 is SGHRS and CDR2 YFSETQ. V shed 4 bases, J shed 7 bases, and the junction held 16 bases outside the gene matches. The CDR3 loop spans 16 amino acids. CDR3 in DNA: TGCGCCAGCAGCGCAACAATCCCGACAGGGTCGGCTGGCTACACCTTC. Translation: CASSATIPTGSAGYTF.